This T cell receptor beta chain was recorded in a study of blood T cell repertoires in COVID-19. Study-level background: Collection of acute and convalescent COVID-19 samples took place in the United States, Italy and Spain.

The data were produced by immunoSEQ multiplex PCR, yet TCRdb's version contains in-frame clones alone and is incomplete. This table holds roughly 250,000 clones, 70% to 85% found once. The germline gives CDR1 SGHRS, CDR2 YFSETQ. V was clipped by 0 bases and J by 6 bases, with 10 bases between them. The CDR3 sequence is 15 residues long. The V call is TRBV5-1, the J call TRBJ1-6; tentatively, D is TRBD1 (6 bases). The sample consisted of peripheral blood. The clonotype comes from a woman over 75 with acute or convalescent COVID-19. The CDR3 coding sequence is TGCGCCAGCAGCTTGGTAGGGGACACTAATTCACCCCTCCACTTT. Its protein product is CASSLVGDTNSPLHF.